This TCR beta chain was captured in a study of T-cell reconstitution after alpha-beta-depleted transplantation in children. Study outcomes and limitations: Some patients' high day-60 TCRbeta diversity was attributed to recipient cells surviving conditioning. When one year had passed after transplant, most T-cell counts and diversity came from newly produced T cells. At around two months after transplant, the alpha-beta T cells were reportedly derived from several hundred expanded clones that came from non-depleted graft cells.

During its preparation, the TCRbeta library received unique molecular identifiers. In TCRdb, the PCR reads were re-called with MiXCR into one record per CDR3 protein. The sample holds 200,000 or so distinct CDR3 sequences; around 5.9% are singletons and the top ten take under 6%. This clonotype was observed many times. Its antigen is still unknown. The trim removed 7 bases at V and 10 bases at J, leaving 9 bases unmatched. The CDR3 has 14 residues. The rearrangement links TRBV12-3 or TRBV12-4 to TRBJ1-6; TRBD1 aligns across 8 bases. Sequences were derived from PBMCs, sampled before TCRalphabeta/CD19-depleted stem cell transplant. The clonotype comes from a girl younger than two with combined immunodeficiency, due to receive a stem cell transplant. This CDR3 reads CASTTTGGVSPLHF. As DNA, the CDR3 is TGTGCCAGCACCACCACAGGGGGAGTATCACCCCTCCACTTT.